The clone carrying this TCR beta chain was found a few times. Its target is unknown. This entry is derived from a study of type 1 and type 2 diabetes patients. Donors had no other autoimmune disease or infection in four weeks. Study-level points and caveats: A median of one highly-expanded CD4+ clone, covering approximately 4% of reads, occurred in type 2 diabetes.

With 3 bases removed from V and 4 bases from J, the gap between germline ends came to 9 bases. The length of the CDR3 is 12 residues. Germline V CDR1 and CDR2: DFQATT, SNEGSKA (reference sequence). The PCR template was genomic DNA. Multiplex PCR with 30 forward and 13 reverse primers amplified the TCR beta CDR3. TCRdb passed the multiplex PCR reads through MiXCR, listing each CDR3 protein once. The sample shows under 300,000 distinct CDR3 sequences, 47% of them seen only once. The sequence derives from a man aged 18-30 years with type 2 diabetes. The rearrangement joins TRBV20-1 to TRBJ1-1, with D perhaps TRBD1 (6 bases). Sequencing was carried out using peripheral blood mononuclear cells (PBMCs). For the CDR3, the DNA is TGCAGTGCTAGGGAGGGGGGCACTGAAGCTTTCTTT. The encoded protein is CSAREGGTEAFF.